This entry concerns a single T cell receptor beta chain. PCR primers comprised 60 Vbeta and 13 Jbeta primers. Data came from immunoSEQ multiplex PCR; TCRdb stores just in-frame clones and leaves some out. Of roughly 200,000 clones in the sample, roughly 10% are singletons; the top ten hold 1% to 1.5%. This entry is derived from a study of cytomegalovirus exposure and HLA in healthy donors. Specimen: PBMCs. The clonotype comes from a woman aged 25 to 39 in good health and CMV-seropositive.

The CDR3 here is CASTNNAWELFF. DNA of the CDR3: TGTGCCAGCACCAACAACGCCTGGGAGCTGTTTTTT. The rearrangement joins TRBV27 to TRBJ2-2, with D unresolved. The germline V gene has CDR1 MNHEY and CDR2 SMNVEV (reference sequence). This CDR3 is built from 12 residues. Trimming cost V 7 bases and J 9 bases, with 12 bases left between them.